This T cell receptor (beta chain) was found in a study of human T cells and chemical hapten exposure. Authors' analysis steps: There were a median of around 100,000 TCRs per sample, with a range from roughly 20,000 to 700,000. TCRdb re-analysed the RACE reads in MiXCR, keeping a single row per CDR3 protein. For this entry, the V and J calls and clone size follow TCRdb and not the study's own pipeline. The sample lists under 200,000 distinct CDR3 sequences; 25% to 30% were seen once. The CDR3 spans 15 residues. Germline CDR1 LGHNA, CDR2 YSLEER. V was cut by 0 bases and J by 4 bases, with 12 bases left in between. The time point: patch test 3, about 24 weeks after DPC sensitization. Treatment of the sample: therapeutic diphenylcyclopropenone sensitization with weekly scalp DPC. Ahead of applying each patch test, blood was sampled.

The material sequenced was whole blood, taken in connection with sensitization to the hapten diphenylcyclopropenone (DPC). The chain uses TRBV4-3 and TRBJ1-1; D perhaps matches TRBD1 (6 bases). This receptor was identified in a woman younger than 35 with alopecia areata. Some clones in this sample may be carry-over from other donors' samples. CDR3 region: CASSQEGRGTTEAFF. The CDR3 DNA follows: TGCGCCAGCAGCCAAGAAGGCAGGGGAACCACTGAAGCTTTCTTT.